This TCR beta chain was captured in a study of shared clonotypes between healthy human individuals. On the study more broadly: Per donor, three plates held CD4 naive cells, three held CD4 memory, two held CD8 naive and one held CD8 memory.

For this clone: Its target is not known.

Whole-study results and caveats: Generally, naive subsets came out with larger estimated richness than memory subsets. The authors expected sequencing depth to affect clonotype sharing among donors.

Every donor, a Caucasian adult, lived in Nashville, Tennessee. The assay was immunoSEQ multiplex PCR, and TCRdb's table has in-frame clones only and misses some. The sample has around 510,000 clones; 95% to 96% are singletons. V lost 5 bases and J lost 0, with 10 bases in between. This CDR3 is built from 14 residues. CDR1 is LNHDA, CDR2 SQIVND, per germline (reference sequence). V is TRBV19 and J is TRBJ1-1; tentatively, D is TRBD1 (5 bases). The sample comprised naive CD4+ T cells sorted from blood. Subset specified: CD45RA+ positively selected. This sequence was found in a young woman in good health. CDR3 nucleotide sequence: TGTGCCAGTAGTCAACAGGTAATGAACACTGAAGCTTTCTTT. It translates to CASSQQVMNTEAFF.